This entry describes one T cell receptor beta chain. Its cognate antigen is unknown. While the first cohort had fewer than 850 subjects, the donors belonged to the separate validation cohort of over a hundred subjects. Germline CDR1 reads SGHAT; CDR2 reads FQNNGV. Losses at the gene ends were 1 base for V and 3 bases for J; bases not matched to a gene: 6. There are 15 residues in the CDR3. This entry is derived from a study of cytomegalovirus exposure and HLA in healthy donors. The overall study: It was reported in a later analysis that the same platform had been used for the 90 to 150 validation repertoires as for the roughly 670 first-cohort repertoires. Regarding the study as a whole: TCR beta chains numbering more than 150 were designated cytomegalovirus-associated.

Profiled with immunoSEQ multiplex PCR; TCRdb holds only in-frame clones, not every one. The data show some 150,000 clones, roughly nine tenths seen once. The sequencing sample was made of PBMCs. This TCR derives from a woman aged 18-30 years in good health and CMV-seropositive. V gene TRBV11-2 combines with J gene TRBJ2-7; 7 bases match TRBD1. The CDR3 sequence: CASSLALTGSYEQYF. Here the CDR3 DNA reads TGTGCCAGCAGCTTAGCTCTGACAGGGAGCTACGAGCAGTACTTC.